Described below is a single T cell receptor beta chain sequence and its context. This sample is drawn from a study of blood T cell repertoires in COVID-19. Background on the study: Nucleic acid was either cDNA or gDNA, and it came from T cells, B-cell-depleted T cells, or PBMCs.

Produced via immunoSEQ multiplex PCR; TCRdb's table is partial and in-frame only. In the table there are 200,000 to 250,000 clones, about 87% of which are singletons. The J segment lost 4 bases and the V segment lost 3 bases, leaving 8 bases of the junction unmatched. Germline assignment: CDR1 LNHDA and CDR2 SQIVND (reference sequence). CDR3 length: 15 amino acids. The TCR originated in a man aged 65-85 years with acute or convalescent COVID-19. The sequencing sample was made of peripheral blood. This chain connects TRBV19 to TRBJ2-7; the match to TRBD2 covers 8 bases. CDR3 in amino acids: CASSIRAGDIYEQYF. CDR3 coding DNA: TGTGCCAGTAGTATCCGAGCGGGAGATATTTACGAGCAGTACTTC.